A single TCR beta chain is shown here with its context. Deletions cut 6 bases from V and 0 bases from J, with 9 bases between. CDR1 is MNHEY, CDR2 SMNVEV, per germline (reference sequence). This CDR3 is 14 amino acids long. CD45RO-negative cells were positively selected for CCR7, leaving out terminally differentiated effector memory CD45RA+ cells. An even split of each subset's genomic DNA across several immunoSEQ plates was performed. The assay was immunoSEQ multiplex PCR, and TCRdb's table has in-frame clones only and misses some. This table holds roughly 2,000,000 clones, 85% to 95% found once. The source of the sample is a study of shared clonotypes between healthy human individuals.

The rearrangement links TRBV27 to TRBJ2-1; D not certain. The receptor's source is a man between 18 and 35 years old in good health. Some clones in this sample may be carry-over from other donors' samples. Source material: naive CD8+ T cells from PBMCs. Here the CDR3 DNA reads TGTGCCAGCAGGTGGGGTAGCTCCTACAATGAGCAGTTCTTC. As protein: CASRWGSSYNEQFF.